This entry is about one T cell receptor (beta chain). Its antigen is not identified. The data stem from a study of cytomegalovirus exposure and HLA in healthy donors. The PCR had 60 Vbeta and 13 Jbeta primers. Original processing methods: An analysis performed later counted 74 million or so unique TCR beta chains (around 9.9 million of them shared). Method: immunoSEQ multiplex PCR; TCRdb's copy keeps in-frame clones and lacks some. V, J and clone size are taken as reported in that table, and D and trimming were inferred from the DNA itself. The sample carries more than 140,000 clones, approximately 82% recorded once. The V and J ends lost 0 bases and 5 bases, in that order; junction bases with no gene match: 3. The CDR3 length is 16 residues. CDR1 SGHRS and CDR2 YFSETQ come from the germline V gene. Regarding the study as a whole: It was reported that the classifier diagnosed cytomegalovirus status with high specificity and sensitivity in both the original and validation cohorts. Presence/absence analyses treated sequencing depth as roughly uniform across donors. Across HLA loci, a later analysis found differing TCR association rates, with DRB1 most and HLA-C fewest.

The clonotype originates from a man between 40 and 49 years old in good health and CMV-seronegative. The sequencing input was PBMCs. The chain recombines TRBV5-1 with TRBJ2-2; TRBD2 matches 11 bases. The chain's CDR3 is CASSLEASGGTGELFF. DNA of the CDR3: TGCGCCAGCAGCTTGGAAGCTAGCGGGGGGACCGGGGAGCTGTTTTTT.